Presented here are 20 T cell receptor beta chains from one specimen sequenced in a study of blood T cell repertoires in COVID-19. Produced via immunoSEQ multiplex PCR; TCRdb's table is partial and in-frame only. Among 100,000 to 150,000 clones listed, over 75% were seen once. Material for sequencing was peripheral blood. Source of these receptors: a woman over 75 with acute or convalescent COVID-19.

The CDR3 region is CASSNRLGQETQYF. The CDR3 DNA reads TGTGCCAGCAGCAATAGACTAGGCCAAGAGACCCAGTACTTC. The chain is built from TRBV6-2 or TRBV6-3 and TRBJ2-5; D might be TRBD2 (6 bases). The CDR3 is 14 residues long. Germline V lookup: CDR1 MNHEY, CDR2 SVGEGT. V was cut by 6 bases and J by 1 base, with 12 bases left in between.

The CDR3 nucleotides are TGCGCCAGCAGCCCCGGGACAGGGGAAGATAATTCACCCCTCCACTTT. Protein: CASSPGTGEDNSPLHF. The rearrangement uses TRBV5-1 and TRBJ1-6, with 10 positions matching TRBD1. Germline CDR1 is SGHRS and CDR2 is YFSETQ. CDR3 length: 16 residues. J gave up 5 bases and V 4 bases, and 6 bases lay outside the gene matches.

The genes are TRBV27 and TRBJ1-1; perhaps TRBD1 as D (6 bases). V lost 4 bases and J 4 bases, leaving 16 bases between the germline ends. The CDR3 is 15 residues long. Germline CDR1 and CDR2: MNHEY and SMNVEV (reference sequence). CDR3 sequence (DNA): TGTGCCAGCAGTTCTATGGGGGCAGAAGGCACTGAAGCTTTCTTT. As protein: CASSSMGAEGTEAFF.

CDR3 sequence (DNA): TGTGCCAGCAGTGAGCAAGGGACAGGGGGCACTGAAGCTTTCTTT. The encoded protein is CASSEQGTGGTEAFF. The chain carries TRBV2 and TRBJ1-1; 11 bases are shared with TRBD1. The CDR3 sequence is 15 residues long. Germline V CDR1 and CDR2: SNHLY, FYNNEI. The J segment lost 4 bases and the V segment lost 3 bases, leaving 4 bases of the junction unmatched.

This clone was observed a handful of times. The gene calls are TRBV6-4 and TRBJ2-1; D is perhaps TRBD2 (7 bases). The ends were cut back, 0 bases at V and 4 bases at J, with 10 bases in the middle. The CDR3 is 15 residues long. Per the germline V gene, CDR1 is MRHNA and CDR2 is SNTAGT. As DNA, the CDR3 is TGTGCCAGCAGTGACTCGGGGGGGCCATACAATGAGCAGTTCTTC. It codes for CASSDSGGPYNEQFF.

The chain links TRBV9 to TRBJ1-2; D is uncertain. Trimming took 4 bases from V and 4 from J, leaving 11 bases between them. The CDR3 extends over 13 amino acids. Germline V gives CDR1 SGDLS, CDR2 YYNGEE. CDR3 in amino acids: CASSPRGVYGYTF. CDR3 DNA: TGTGCCAGCAGCCCCCGGGGAGTCTATGGCTACACCTTC. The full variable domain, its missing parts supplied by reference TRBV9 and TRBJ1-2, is DSGVTQTPKHLITATGQRVTLRCSPRSGDLSVYWYQQSLDQGLQFLIQYYNGEERAKGNILERFSAQQFPDLHSELNLSSLELGDSALYFCASSPRGVYGYTFGSGTRLTVV.

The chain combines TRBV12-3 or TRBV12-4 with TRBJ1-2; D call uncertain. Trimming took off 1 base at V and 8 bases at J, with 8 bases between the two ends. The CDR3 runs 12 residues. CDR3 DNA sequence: TGTGCCAGCAGTTTAGGGCGGCGGGGCTACACCTTC. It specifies CASSLGRRGYTF.

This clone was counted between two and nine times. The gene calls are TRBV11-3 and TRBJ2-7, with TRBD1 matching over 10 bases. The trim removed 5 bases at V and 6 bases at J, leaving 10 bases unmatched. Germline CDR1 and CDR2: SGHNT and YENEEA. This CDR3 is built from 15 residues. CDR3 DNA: TGTGCCAGCAGCCACGGGACAGGGGAGCATGCCGAGCAGTACTTC. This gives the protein CASSHGTGEHAEQYF.

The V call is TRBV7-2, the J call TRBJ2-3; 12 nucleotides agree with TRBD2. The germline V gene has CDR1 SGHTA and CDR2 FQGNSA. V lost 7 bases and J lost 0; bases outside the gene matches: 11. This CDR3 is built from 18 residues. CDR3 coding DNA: TGTGCCAGCAAAAGGGCGGGACTAGCGGGCTCTAGCACAGATACGCAGTATTTT. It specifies CASKRAGLAGSSTDTQYF.

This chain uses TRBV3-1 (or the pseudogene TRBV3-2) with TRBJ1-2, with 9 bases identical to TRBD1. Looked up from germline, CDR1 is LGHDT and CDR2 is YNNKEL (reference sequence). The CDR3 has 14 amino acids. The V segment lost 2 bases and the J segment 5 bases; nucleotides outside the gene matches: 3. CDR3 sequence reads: CASSQPGQGYGYTF. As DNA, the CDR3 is TGTGCCAGCAGCCAACCGGGACAGGGTTATGGCTACACCTTC.

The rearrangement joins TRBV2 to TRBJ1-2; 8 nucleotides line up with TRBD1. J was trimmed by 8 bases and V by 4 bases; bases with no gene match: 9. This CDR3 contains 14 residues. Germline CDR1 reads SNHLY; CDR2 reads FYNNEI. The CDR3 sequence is CASSAWTGSGGYTF. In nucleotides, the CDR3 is TGTGCCAGCAGTGCCTGGACAGGGTCTGGCGGCTACACCTTC. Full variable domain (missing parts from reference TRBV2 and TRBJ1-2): EPEVTQTPSHQVTQMGQEVILRCVPISNHLYFYWYRQILGQKVEFLVSFYNNEISEKSEIFDDQFSVERPDGSNFTLKIRSTKLEDSAMYFCASSAWTGSGGYTFGSGTRLTVV.

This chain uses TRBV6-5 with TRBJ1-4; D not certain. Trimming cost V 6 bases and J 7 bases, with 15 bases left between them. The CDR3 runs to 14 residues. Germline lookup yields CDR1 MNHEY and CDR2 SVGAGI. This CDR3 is CASSFGGLGEKLFF. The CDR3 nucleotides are TGTGCCAGCAGCTTCGGTGGACTAGGTGAAAAACTGTTTTTT.

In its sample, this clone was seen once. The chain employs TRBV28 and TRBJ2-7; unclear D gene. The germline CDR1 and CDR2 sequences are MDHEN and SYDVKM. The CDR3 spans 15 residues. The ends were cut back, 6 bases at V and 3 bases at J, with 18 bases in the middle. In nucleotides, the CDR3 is TGTGCCAGCAGCCCACCAGGTGGCACTTTCTACGAGCAGTACGTC. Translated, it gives CASSPPGGTFYEQYV.

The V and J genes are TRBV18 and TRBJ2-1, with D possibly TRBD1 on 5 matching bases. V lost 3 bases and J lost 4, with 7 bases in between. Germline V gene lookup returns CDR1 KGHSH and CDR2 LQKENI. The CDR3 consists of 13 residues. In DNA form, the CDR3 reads TGTGCCAGCTCACCTCGACAGTACAATGAGCAGTTCTTC. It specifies CASSPRQYNEQFF.

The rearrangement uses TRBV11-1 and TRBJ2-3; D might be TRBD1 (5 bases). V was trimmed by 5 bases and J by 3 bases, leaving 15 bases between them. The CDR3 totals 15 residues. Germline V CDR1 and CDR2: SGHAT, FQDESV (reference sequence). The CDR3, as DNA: TGTGCCAGCAGCCGCCAGGGCGTGGAAACAGATACGCAGTATTTT. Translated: CASSRQGVETDTQYF.

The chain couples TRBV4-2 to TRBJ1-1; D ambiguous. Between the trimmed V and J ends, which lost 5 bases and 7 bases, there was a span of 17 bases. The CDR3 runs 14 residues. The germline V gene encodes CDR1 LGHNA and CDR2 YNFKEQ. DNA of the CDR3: TGTGCCAGCAGCACCCGGGGAGGGTCATATGAAGCTTTCTTT. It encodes CASSTRGGSYEAFF.

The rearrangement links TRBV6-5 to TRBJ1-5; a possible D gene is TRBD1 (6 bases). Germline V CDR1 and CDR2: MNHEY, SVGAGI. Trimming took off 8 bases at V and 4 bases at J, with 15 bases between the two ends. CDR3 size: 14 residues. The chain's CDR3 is CASGTDRLNQPQHF. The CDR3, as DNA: TGTGCCAGCGGGACCGACAGGCTGAATCAGCCCCAGCATTTT.

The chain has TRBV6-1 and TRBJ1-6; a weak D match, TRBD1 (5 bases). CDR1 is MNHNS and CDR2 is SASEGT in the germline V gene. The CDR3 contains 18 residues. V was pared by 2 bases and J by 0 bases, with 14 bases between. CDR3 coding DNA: TGTGCCAGCAGTGAACGGGGGACTTATAGCTCCTATAATTCACCCCTCCACTTT. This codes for CASSERGTYSSYNSPLHF.

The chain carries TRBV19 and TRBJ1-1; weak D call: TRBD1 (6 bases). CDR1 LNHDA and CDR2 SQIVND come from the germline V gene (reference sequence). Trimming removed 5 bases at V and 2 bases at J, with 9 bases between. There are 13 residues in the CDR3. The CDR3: CASSATGNTEAFF. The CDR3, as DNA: TGTGCCAGTAGTGCGACAGGAAACACTGAAGCTTTCTTT.

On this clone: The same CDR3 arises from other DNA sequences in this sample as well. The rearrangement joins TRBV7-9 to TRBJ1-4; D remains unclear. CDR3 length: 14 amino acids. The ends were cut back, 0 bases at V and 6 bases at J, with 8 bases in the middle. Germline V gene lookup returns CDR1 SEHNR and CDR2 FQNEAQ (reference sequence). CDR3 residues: CASSLARGDEKLFF. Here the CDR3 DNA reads TGTGCCAGCAGCTTAGCGCGCGGGGATGAAAAACTGTTTTTT.